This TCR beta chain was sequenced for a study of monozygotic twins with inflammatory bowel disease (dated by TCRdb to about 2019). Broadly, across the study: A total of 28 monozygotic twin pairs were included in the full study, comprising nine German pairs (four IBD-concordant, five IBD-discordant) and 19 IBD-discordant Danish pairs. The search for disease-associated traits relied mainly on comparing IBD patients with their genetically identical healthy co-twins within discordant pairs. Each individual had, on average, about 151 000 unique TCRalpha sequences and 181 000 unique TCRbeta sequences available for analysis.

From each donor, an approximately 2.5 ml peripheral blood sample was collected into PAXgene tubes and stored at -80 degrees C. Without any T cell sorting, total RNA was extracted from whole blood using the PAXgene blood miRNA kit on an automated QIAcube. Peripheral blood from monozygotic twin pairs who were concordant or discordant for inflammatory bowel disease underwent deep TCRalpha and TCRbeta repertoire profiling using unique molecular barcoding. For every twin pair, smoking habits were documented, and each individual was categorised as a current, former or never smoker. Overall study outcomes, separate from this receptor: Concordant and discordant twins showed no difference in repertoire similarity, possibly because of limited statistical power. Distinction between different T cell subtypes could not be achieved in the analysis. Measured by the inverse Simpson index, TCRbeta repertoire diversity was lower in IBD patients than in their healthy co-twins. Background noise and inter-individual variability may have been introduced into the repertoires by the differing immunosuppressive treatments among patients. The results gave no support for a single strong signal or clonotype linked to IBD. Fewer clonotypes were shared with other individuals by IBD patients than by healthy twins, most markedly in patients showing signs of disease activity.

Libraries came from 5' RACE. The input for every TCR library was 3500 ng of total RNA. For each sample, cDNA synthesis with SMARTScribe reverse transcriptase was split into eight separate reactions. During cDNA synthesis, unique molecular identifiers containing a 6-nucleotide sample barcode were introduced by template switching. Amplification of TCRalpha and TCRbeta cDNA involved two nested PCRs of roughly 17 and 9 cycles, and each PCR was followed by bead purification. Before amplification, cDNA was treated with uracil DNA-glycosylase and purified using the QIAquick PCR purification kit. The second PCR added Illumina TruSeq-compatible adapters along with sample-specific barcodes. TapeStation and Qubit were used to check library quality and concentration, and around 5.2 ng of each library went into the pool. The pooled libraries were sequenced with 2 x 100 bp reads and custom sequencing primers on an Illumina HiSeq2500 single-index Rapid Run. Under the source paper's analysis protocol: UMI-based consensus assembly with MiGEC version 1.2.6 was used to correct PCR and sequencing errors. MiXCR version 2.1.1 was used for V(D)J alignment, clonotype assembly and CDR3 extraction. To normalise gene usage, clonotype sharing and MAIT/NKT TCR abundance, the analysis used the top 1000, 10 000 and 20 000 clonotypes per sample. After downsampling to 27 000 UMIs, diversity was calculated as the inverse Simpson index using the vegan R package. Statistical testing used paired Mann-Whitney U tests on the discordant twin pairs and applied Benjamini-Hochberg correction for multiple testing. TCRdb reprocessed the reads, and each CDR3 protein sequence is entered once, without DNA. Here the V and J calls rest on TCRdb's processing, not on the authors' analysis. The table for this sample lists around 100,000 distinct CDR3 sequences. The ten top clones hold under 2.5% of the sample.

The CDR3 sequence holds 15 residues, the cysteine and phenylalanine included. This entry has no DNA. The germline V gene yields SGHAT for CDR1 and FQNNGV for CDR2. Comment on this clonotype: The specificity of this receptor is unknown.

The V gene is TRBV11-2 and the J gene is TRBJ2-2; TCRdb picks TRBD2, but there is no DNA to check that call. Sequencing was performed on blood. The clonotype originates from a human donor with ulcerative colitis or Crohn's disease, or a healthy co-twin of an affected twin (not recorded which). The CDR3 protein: CASSLYASHTGELFF.